This T cell receptor (beta chain) appears in the sequencing data of a study of blood T cells in healthy people across ages. General observations from the study: Estimates of total diversity, which came from one million sequenced T cells, were considered to be underestimates.

The second PCR ran about 6 to 11 cycles with a sample-barcoded 5' primer and J-beta primers. TCRdb reprocessed the 5' RACE reads with MiXCR, giving one entry per CDR3 protein. The data hold around 780,000 distinct CDR3 sequences, with approximately 53% observed a single time. V was clipped by 4 bases and J by 3 bases, with 10 bases between them. CDR1 and CDR2 (germline): MDHEN, SYDVKM. This CDR3 region has 14 residues. As concerns this clonotype: What it binds is unknown.

This clonotype was obtained from a man aged 40-49 years in good health. This sequence joins TRBV28 and TRBJ2-1, with D uncertain. The sample was blood. The CDR3 DNA reads TGTGCCAGCAGTTCCCCACGTTACTACAATGAGCAGTTCTTC. Translating it yields CASSSPRYYNEQFF.